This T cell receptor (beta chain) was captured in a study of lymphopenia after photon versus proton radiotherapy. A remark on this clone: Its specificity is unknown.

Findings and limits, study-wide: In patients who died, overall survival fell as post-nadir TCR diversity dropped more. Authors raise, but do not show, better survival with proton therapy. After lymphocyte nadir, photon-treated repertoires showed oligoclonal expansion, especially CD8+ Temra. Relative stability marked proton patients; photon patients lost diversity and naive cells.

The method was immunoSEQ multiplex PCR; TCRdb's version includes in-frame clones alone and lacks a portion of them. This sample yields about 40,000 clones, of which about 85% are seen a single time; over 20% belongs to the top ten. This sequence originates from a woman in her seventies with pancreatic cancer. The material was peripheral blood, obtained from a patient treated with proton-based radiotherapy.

CDR3 residues: CAWSLGGQGFSGYTF. The CDR3 nucleotides are TGTGCCTGGAGTCTCGGGGGACAGGGGTTTTCCGGCTACACCTTC. The chain joins TRBV30 to TRBJ1-2, with 10 nucleotides matching TRBD1. This CDR3 spans 15 amino acids. V was clipped by 2 bases and J by 8 bases; unmatched bases: 11. Germline V gene sequence: CDR1 GTSNPN, CDR2 SVGIG (reference sequence). Full variable domain (missing parts from reference TRBV30 and TRBJ1-2): SQTIHQWPATLVQPVGSPLSLECTVEGTSNPNLYWYRQAAGRGLQLLFYSVGIGQISSEVPQNLSASRPQDRQFILSSKKLLLSDSGFYLCAWSLGGQGFSGYTFGSGTRLTVV.